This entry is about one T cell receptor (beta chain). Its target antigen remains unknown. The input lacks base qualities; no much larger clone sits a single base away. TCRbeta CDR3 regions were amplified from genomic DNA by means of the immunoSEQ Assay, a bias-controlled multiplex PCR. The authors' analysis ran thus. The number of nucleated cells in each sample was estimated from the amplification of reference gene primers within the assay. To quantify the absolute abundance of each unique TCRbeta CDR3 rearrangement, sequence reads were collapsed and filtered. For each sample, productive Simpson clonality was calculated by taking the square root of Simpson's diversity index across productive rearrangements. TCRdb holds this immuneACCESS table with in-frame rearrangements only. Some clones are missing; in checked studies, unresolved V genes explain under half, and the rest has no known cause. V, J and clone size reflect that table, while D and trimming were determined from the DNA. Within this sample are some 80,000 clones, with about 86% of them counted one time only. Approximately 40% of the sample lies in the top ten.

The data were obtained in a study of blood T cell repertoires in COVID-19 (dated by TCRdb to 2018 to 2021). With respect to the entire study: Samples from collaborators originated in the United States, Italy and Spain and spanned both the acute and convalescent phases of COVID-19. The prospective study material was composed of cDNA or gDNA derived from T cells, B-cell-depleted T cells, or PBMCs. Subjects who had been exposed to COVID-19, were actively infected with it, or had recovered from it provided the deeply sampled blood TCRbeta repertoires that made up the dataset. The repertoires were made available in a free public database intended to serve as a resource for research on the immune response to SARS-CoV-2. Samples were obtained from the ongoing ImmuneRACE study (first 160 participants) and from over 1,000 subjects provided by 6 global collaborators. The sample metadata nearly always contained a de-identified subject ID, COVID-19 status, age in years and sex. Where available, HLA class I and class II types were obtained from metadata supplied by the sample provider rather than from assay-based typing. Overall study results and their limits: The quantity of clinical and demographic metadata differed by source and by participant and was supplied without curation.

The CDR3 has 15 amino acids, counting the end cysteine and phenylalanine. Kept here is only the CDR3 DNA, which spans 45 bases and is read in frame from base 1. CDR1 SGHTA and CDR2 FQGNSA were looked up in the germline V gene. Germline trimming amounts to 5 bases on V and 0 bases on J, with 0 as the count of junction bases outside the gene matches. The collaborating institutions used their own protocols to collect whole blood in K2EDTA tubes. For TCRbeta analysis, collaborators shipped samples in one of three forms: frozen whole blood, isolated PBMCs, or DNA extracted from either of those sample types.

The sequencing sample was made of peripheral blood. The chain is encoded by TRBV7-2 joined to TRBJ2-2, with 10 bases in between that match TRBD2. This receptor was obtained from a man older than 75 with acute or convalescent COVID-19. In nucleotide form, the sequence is TGTGCCAGCAGCGGGACTAGCGCGAACACCGGGGAGCTGTTTTTT. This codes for CASSGTSANTGELFF.